This T cell receptor (beta chain) was identified during a study of shared clonotypes between healthy human individuals. Points from the study as a whole: Against clonotypes common to all four donors, non-shared ones had lower generation probabilities.

A remark on this clone: The target antigen is unknown.

TCRdb keeps only in-frame clones here, not all; method: immunoSEQ multiplex PCR. The sample shows fewer than 2.5 million clones, under 95% of them seen only once. The germline gives CDR1 LNHNV, CDR2 YYDKDF (reference sequence). This CDR3 comprises 12 residues. V was trimmed by 0 bases and J by 9 bases, leaving 6 bases between them. Division of CD4+ cells produced a CD45RA+ naive subset and a CD45RA-negative memory subset. The genes are TRBV15 and TRBJ2-1; D not certain. Sequences were obtained from naive CD4+ T cells from PBMCs. As to subset: CD45RA+ positively selected. This clonotype was obtained from a man between 18 and 29 years old in good health. Some clones in this sample may be carry-over from other donors' samples. CDR3: CATSRDFGEQFF. CDR3 DNA sequence: TGTGCCACCAGCAGAGATTTCGGTGAGCAGTTCTTC.